This T cell receptor beta chain was identified in a study of OX40 agonist ivuxolimab in advanced cancers. In terms of the full investigation: Ivuxolimab, which targeted the costimulatory receptor OX40 (CD134), was an agonistic, fully human IgG2 monoclonal antibody. Intravenous ivuxolimab was administered to patients every 2 weeks at six dose levels: 0.01, 0.1, 0.3, 1.5, 3 and 10 mg/kg. Of the 50 or so patients in dose escalation, 19 had hepatocellular carcinoma, roughly 15 had melanoma, 9 had renal cell carcinoma and 9 had head and neck cancer. The dose-escalation cohort was roughly 83% male with a mean age of approximately 60 years, ranging from roughly 20 to 85. Patients were allowed to have had prior anti-PD-1, anti-PD-L1 or anti-CTLA-4 therapy, and more than 30% of the dose-escalation patients had previously received checkpoint inhibitors. Three dose-escalation patients achieved partial responses, one with hepatocellular carcinoma and two with cutaneous melanoma. Peripheral TCRbeta sequencing aimed to test whether ivuxolimab altered TCR sequence diversity and caused clonal T-cell expansion. The monotherapy dose-escalation portion (N = 52 patients) of the phase I ivuxolimab trial is reported in the paper.

Overall study outcomes, separate from this receptor: On average, CD8+ T cells showed more expanded clones than CD4+ T cells after ivuxolimab. At doses of 0.1 to 3.0 mg/kg, clonal expansion of both CD4+ and CD8+ blood T cells was observed from baseline to week 6. Which antigens the clonally expanded peripheral T cells were specific for was not determined. Low levels of normalized T-cell clonal expansion were also seen in some patients who did not respond. In the 0.1-3.0 mg/kg groups, partial responders had among the lowest normalized peripheral clonal expansion, particularly in CD8+ T cells.

Genomic DNA was extracted from sorted cells for sequencing of the TCRbeta CDR3 region. The immunoSEQ Assay was used to sequence the TCRbeta CDR3 regions. TCRdb took over this immuneACCESS table, retaining in-frame rearrangements with V and J assigned. Such tables are incomplete; in checked studies, under half of the missing clones stem from an unresolved V gene, and the remainder is unexplained. Present in this sample are over 50,000 clones, around four fifths of which were seen just once. 4% to 5% of the sample rests with the top ten. Patients with a history of autoimmune disease or receiving systemic immunosuppression were excluded from the trial. Peripheral blood for TCR sequencing was collected from all dose cohorts at baseline, on cycle 4 day 1, and on cycle 7 day 1. Samples were obtained from an open-label, multicenter, first-in-human phase I dose-escalation trial of ivuxolimab. Adults with locally advanced or metastatic head and neck squamous cell, hepatocellular, melanoma or renal cell carcinoma were enrolled in the trial. CD4+ and CD8+ T cells were sorted separately from peripheral blood before TCR sequencing.

The CDR3 runs 16 amino acids, cysteine and phenylalanine included. Solely the CDR3 DNA is kept, with 48 bases framed from the first base. V trim: 2 bases; J trim: 5 bases; unmatched bases: 9. CDR1 SGHDT and CDR2 YYEEEE are derived from the germline V gene. This clone appeared a few times. The target of this receptor is not known. One base away there is no much larger clone; base qualities are not given. The material sequenced was CD4+ or CD8+ T cells sorted from blood, taken in a trial of the OX40 agonist ivuxolimab. The clonotype comes from an adult with an advanced solid tumor such as melanoma, head and neck, liver or kidney cancer. The chain uses TRBV5-6 and TRBJ1-1, and 10 bases in between align with TRBD1. The nucleotide sequence is TGTGCCAGCAGCTTAAGAGACAGGGGGCGAAAGACTGAAGCTTTCTTT. Its protein is CASSLRDRGRKTEAFF.